Sequencing of this T cell receptor beta chain was carried out in a study of blood T cells in healthy people across ages. Together with a sample-barcoded 5' primer, a J-beta primer mix was included in a second PCR lasting roughly 6 to 12 cycles. TCRdb reprocessed the 5' RACE reads via MiXCR and lists one record per CDR3 protein. The repertoire has around 750,000 distinct CDR3 sequences, 53% of them found once; the top ten carry about two fifths. The CDR3 covers 13 residues. V gave up 6 bases and J gave up 5 bases; unmatched junction bases: 7. CDR1 and CDR2 (germline): SGHRS, YFSETQ. This sequence originates from an elderly man in good health. The V and J genes are TRBV5-1 and TRBJ1-2, with 7 bases matching TRBD1. Sequenced material: blood. Here the CDR3 reads CASTRQGDYGYTF. CDR3 bases: TGCGCCAGCACGAGACAGGGCGATTATGGCTACACCTTC.